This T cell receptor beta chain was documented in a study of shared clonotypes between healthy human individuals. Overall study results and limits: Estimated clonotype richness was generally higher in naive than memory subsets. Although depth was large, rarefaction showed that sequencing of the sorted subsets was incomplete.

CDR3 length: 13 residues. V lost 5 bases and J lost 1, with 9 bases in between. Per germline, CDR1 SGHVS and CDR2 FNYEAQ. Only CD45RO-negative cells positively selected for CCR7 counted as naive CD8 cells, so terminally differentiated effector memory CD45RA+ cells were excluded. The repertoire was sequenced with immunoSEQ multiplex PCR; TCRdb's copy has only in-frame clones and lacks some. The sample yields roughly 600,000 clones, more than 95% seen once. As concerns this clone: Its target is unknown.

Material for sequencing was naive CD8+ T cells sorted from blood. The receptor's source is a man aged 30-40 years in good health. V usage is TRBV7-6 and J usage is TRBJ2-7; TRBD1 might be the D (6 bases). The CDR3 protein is CASSHGQSYEQYF. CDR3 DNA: TGTGCCAGCAGCCACGGACAGTCCTACGAGCAGTACTTC. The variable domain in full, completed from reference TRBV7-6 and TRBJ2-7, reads GAGVSQSPRYKVTKRGQDVALRCDPISGHVSLYWYRQALGQGPEFLTYFNYEAQQDKSGLPNDRFSAERPEGSISTLTIQRTEQRDSAMYRCASSHGQSYEQYFGPGTRLTVT.